These T cell receptor beta chains were read from a single sample in a study of regulatory T cells in long-lasting Graves disease. TCRdb ran MiXCR on the multiplex PCR reads and lists one entry per CDR3 protein. This sample has 390,000 or so distinct CDR3 sequences; 20% to 25% occur once, and the top ten carry about 29%. Source: peripheral blood mononuclear cells (PBMCs), taken when the disease was refractory, from a patient treated with antithyroid drugs. These receptors came from a woman aged 40 to 50 with Graves disease. Each CDR3 is given with its conserved first and last residue. A D gene is named only where the DNA matches it firmly. Clone size, where shown, is once, few, many, or a class for clones that have expanded.

V gene	clone size	D gene	J gene	CDR3 protein	CDR3 DNA
TRBV2	-	-	TRBJ2-5	CASSYRTYQETQYF	TGTGCCAGCAGTTACAGAACGTACCAAGAGACCCAGTACTTC
TRBV11-2	many	TRBD1	TRBJ2-7	CASSIRDRAKEQYF	TGTGCCAGCAGCATCCGGGACAGGGCCAAGGAGCAGTACTTC
TRBV5-1	-	-	TRBJ2-3	CASARSSPFTDTQYF	TGCGCCAGCGCCCGGTCGTCTCCCTTCACAGATACGCAGTATTTT
TRBV5-6	-	-	TRBJ1-2	CASSLRNYGYTF	TGTGCCAGCAGCTTGCGTAACTATGGCTACACCTTC
TRBV30	-	TRBD1	TRBJ2-7	CAWSGGVGFRGYEQYF	TGTGCCTGGAGTGGAGGAGTAGGGTTCAGGGGGTACGAGCAGTACTTC
TRBV27	many	TRBD1	TRBJ1-5	CASSLHRGQGNQPQHF	TGTGCCAGCAGTTTACACAGGGGGCAGGGCAATCAGCCCCAGCATTTT
TRBV12-3/TRBV12-4	many	-	TRBJ1-5	CASSSLGAANQPQHF	TGTGCCAGCAGTTCCCTTGGGGCAGCAAATCAGCCCCAGCATTTT
TRBV20-1	-	-	TRBJ2-2	CSARTKSGAEPLTFKLELFF	TGCAGTGCTAGAACCAAGTCGGGGGCCGAACCACTCACCTTTAAGCTTGAGCTGTTTTTT
TRBV19	-	-	TRBJ2-2	CASSTRQTGELFF	TGTGCCAGTAGTACGCGACAGACCGGGGAGCTGTTTTTT
TRBV29-1	many	-	TRBJ2-7	CSAYGTAGAEQYF	TGCAGCGCCTACGGGACTGCCGGCGCCGAGCAGTACTTC
TRBV2	many	-	TRBJ1-5	CASTPRGQGIVSQHF	TGTGCCAGCACCCCCAGAGGACAAGGGATCGTTTCCCAGCATTTT
TRBV11-2	many	TRBD2	TRBJ2-7	CASRPSGGTYEQYF	TGTGCCAGCAGGCCAAGCGGGGGTACCTACGAGCAGTACTTC
TRBV6-2/TRBV6-3	many	-	TRBJ2-5	CASRIQAPREETQYF	TGTGCCAGCAGAATACAGGCACCGCGGGAAGAGACCCAGTACTTC
TRBV6-1	-	-	TRBJ1-5	CASSEGAGRNQPQHF	TGTGCCAGCAGTGAAGGGGCAGGGCGCAATCAGCCCCAGCATTTT
TRBV6-1	-	TRBD2	TRBJ2-5	CASLGGGRGPQETQYF	TGTGCCAGCTTAGGTGGCGGGAGAGGCCCCCAAGAGACCCAGTACTTC
TRBV20-1	-	-	TRBJ1-1	CSARWAGRLTEAFF	TGCAGTGCTAGATGGGCAGGTAGGTTGACTGAAGCTTTCTTT